This T cell receptor beta chain was sequenced during a study of regulatory T cells in long-lasting Graves disease. The time point here: persistent/refractory GD, antithyroid drugs over 5 years with positive TRAb. From PBMCs, RNA was extracted and then used to make the TCR library. About this clonotype: Its antigen is as yet unknown.

For TCR beta, libraries came from iRepertoire HTBI primers and Arm-PCR of CDR3 regions. TCRdb used MiXCR to reprocess the multiplex PCR reads, holding one entry per CDR3 protein. Here the sample spans some 450,000 distinct CDR3 sequences, 20% to 30% being singletons. Findings and limits, study-wide: Exclusively peripheral blood, rather than thyroid tissue, was studied. Favoring TRBV28, TRBJ1-2 and TRBJ2-5 was a feature seen in persistent disease.

J gave up 4 bases and V 2 bases, and 5 bases lay outside the gene matches. CDR3 length: 14 amino acids. The germline gives CDR1 SGHTA, CDR2 FQGNSA. Here the sequenced sample was peripheral blood mononuclear cells (PBMCs), taken when the disease was refractory, from a patient treated with antithyroid drugs. J is TRBJ2-7 and V is TRBV7-2; 7 bases align to TRBD2. This clonotype originated in a female donor with Graves disease. The CDR3 DNA is TGTGCCAGCAGCTTACCCGAGGGAGGGTACGAGCAGTACTTC. Translated, it gives CASSLPEGGYEQYF.